The source of this T cell receptor (beta chain) is a study of T-cell memory formation after mild COVID-19. In TCRdb, the 5' RACE reads were re-called with MiXCR into one record per CDR3 protein. Here the sample spans about 430,000 distinct CDR3 sequences, about 20% being singletons. Germline CDR1 is LGHNA and CDR2 is YSLEER. CDR3 size: 15 residues. With 1 base removed from V and 1 base from J, the gap between germline ends came to 11 bases. Sequencing input: PBMCs or a T cell subset sorted from them (not recorded which). The TCR originated in a man in his late teens or twenties who had mild COVID-19 (a few samples of this study predate the infection). Cell type and time point are not known. This chain connects TRBV4-3 to TRBJ2-7; TRBD1 might be the D (5 bases). CDR3: CASSQVLAGSYEQYF. The CDR3 bases are TGCGCCAGCAGCCAAGTATTGGCAGGGTCCTACGAGCAGTACTTC.